This T cell receptor (beta chain) derives from a study of cytotoxic CD8 clonotypes in ibrutinib-treated CLL. Across the whole study: More than 9 relapsed/refractory, roughly 16 treatment-naive; fewer than 18 IGHV unmutated. A median roughly twelve months of treatment, range 6 to 36, preceded the collection of response samples. General study points: Baseline levels were approached again at progression, after clonality had risen at ibrutinib response.

As regards this clone: Its matching antigen is unknown.

The method was immunoSEQ multiplex PCR; TCRdb's version includes in-frame clones alone and lacks a portion of them. The sample consists of about 74,000 clones, approximately 80% of them appearing once. There are 16 residues in the CDR3. Germline CDR1 and CDR2: MRHNA and SNTAGT. V lost 4 bases, J lost 1 base, and 6 bases stayed unmatched. Sequencing was performed on PBMCs, taken at disease progression, from a patient treated with ibrutinib. The chain recombines TRBV6-4 with TRBJ2-3, with 9 bases that match TRBD1. The receptor's source is a human donor with chronic lymphocytic leukemia. This CDR3 reads CASSGIWTGGTDTQYF. CDR3 nucleotides: TGTGCCAGCAGTGGCATATGGACAGGGGGCACAGATACGCAGTATTTT.